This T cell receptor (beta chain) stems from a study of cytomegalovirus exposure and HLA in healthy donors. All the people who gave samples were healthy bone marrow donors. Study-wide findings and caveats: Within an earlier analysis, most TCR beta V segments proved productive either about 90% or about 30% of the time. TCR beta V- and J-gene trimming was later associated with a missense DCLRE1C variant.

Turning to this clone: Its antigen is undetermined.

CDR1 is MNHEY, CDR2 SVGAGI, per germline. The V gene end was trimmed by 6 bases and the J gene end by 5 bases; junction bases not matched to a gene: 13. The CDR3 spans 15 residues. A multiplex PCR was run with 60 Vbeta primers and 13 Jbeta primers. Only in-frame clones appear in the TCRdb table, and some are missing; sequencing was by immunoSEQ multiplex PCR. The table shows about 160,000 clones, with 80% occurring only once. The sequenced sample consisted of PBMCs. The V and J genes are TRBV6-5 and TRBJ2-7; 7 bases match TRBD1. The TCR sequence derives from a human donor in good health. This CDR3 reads CASRPTGVAKNEQYF. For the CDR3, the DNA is TGTGCCAGCAGACCAACAGGGGTGGCTAAGAACGAGCAGTACTTC.